One sample yielded the 28 T cell receptor beta chains listed below, sequenced in a study of blood T cell repertoires in COVID-19. Method: immunoSEQ multiplex PCR; TCRdb's copy keeps in-frame clones and lacks some. This table has some 220,000 clones, about nine tenths appearing once. The material sequenced was PBMCs or T cells enriched from blood (not recorded which). The receptors derive from a woman under 40 who had recovered from COVID-19.

The CDR3 DNA reads as TGCAGCGTTGAAGTACCGCGGGCCTACAATGAGCAGTTCTTC. Amino acids: CSVEVPRAYNEQFF. The gene calls are TRBV29-1 and TRBJ2-1; the D gene is possibly TRBD2 (5 bases). Germline V gene data show CDR1 as SQVTM and CDR2 as ANQGSEA. The CDR3 sequence is 14 residues long. V shed 1 base and J shed 2 bases, with 9 bases lying between them.

CDR3 loop: CASSLGTASEQYF. The CDR3 nucleotides are TGTGCCAGCAGTTTAGGGACTGCTAGCGAGCAGTACTTC. V and J are TRBV12-3 or TRBV12-4 and TRBJ2-7; D possibly corresponds to TRBD2 (5 bases). The CDR3 runs to 13 residues. Trimming cost V 1 base and J 6 bases, with 10 bases left between them.

This clone has only a few counts. This chain connects TRBV7-9 to TRBJ1-2; 8 bases align to TRBD1. This CDR3 has 15 amino acids. Germline V gene sequence: CDR1 SEHNR, CDR2 FQNEAQ (reference sequence). V lost 2 bases and J lost 6; bases outside the gene matches: 8. CDR3 residues: CASSLSARGQDGYTF. The CDR3 DNA is TGTGCCAGCAGCTTATCGGCCAGGGGGCAGGATGGCTACACCTTC.

The chain is built from TRBV14 and TRBJ2-7; a weak D match, TRBD2 (6 bases). The CDR3 covers 16 residues. The V end was cut by 4 bases, the J end by 6 bases, with 22 bases between. Germline CDR1 SGHDN, CDR2 FVKESK. CDR3 amino acids: CASSRGVGILMGEQYF. CDR3 nucleotide sequence: TGTGCCAGCAGCCGGGGGGTAGGGATCCTGATGGGCGAGCAGTACTTC.

The V call is TRBV11-2, the J call TRBJ1-1, with TRBD1 matching over 7 bases. The V and J ends lost 5 bases and 2 bases, in that order; junction bases with no gene match: 8. The germline CDR1 and CDR2 sequences are SGHAT and FQNNGV. The CDR3 sequence is 15 residues long. In nucleotides, the CDR3 is TGTGCCAGCAGCGGACTGACAGGGAGTAACACTGAAGCTTTCTTT. Protein product: CASSGLTGSNTEAFF. Drawing the rest from reference TRBV11-2 and TRBJ1-1, the complete variable domain is EAGVAQSPRYKIIEKRQSVAFWCNPISGHATLYWYQQILGQGPKLLIQFQNNGVVDDSQLPKDRFSAERLKGVDSTLKIQPAKLEDSAVYLCASSGLTGSNTEAFFGQGTRLTVV.

This sequence joins TRBV27 and TRBJ1-1; the match to TRBD1 covers 9 bases. CDR1 is MNHEY, CDR2 SMNVEV, per germline (reference sequence). J was trimmed by 4 bases and V by 4 bases; bases with no gene match: 7. This CDR3 is 15 amino acids long. Here the CDR3 reads CASSYVQGAATEAFF. The CDR3 coding sequence is TGTGCCAGCAGTTACGTACAGGGGGCGGCCACTGAAGCTTTCTTT.

The rearrangement uses TRBV9 and TRBJ2-3, with 12 bases matching TRBD1. Losses at the gene ends were 3 bases for V and 6 bases for J; bases not matched to a gene: 8. This CDR3 is built from 16 residues. Looked up from germline, CDR1 is SGDLS and CDR2 is YYNGEE. CDR3 nucleotide sequence: TGTGCCAGCAGCGCGACCGGGACAGGGGGCGCGGATACGCAGTATTTT. Amino acids: CASSATGTGGADTQYF.

CDR3 coding DNA: TGTGCCAGCAGTGGGCGGGCCGGGGAGCTGTTTTTT. Translated: CASSGRAGELFF. The chain uses TRBV6-4 and TRBJ2-2, with D perhaps TRBD2 (5 bases). This CDR3 is built from 12 residues. CDR1 and CDR2 (germline): MRHNA, SNTAGT. V was trimmed by 4 bases and J by 6 bases, leaving 6 bases between them.

The V call is TRBV4-2, the J call TRBJ2-5; 10 bases are a match to TRBD2. V trimming: 0 bases; J trimming: 2 bases; junction bases outside the gene matches: 12. Germline CDR1 and CDR2: LGHNA and YNFKEQ. The CDR3 totals 19 residues. The CDR3 loop reads CASSQDPSGGRGIQETQYF. The DNA for the CDR3 is TGTGCCAGCAGCCAAGATCCTAGCGGGGGACGAGGAATACAAGAGACCCAGTACTTC.

CDR3 region: CASSLGTSGVETQYF. CDR3 DNA sequence: TGTGCCAGCAGCTTAGGGACTAGCGGTGTGGAGACCCAGTACTTC. The rearrangement joins TRBV7-7 to TRBJ2-5; 10 nucleotides match TRBD2. CDR3 size: 15 residues. Germline-derived CDR1 and CDR2 are SSHAT and FNYEAQ (reference sequence). After removal of 1 base from V and 5 bases from J, the junction contained 4 bases not matched to a gene.

This clone came up once. The chain joins TRBV18 to TRBJ1-3, with D tentatively TRBD1 (5 bases). V lost 8 bases and J lost 0, with 14 bases in between. The CDR3 has 15 amino acids. CDR1 is KGHSH and CDR2 is LQKENI in the germline V gene. The DNA for the CDR3 is TGTGCCAGCCACAGGCCTTCGAACTCTGGAAACACCATATATTTT. Amino acid sequence: CASHRPSNSGNTIYF.

This CDR3 is CASSQTPPGGVTGELFF. The CDR3 DNA sequence: TGTGCCAGCAGCCAGACCCCCCCGGGGGGGGTCACCGGGGAGCTGTTTTTT. This rearrangement joins TRBV4-2 to TRBJ2-2, with 8 bases identical to TRBD2. The CDR3 is made up of 17 amino acids. V was clipped by 3 bases and J by 4 bases; unmatched bases: 10. Germline V lookup: CDR1 LGHNA, CDR2 YNFKEQ.

The chain combines TRBV5-1 with TRBJ1-1; D unresolved. The CDR3 contains 14 residues. Germline assignment: CDR1 SGHRS and CDR2 YFSETQ. Trimming removed 0 bases at V and 6 bases at J, with 12 bases between. CDR3 bases: TGCGCCAGCAGCTTGGAAGTCGGTCGAGCTGAAGCTTTCTTT. As protein: CASSLEVGRAEAFF.

The chain links TRBV19 to TRBJ2-7; 9 positions agree with TRBD1. Per germline, CDR1 LNHDA and CDR2 SQIVND (reference sequence). After removal of 6 bases from V and 1 base from J, the junction contained 10 bases not matched to a gene. This CDR3 contains 16 residues. The CDR3: CASSSAGTGSSYEQYF. The DNA for the CDR3 is TGTGCCAGTAGCAGCGCCGGGACAGGGTCTTCCTACGAGCAGTACTTC.

J is TRBJ2-6 and V is TRBV9; TRBD1 might be the D (5 bases). Trimming cost V 0 bases and J 1 base, with 5 bases left between them. Germline CDR1 is SGDLS and CDR2 is YYNGEE. There are 15 residues in the CDR3. CDR3 nucleotides: TGTGCCAGCAGCGTAGAGGGGTCTGGGGCCAACGTCCTGACTTTC. It is translated as CASSVEGSGANVLTF.

The V gene is TRBV5-1, the J gene TRBJ1-1; the match to TRBD1 covers 8 bases. The ends lost 3 bases at V and 4 bases at J; junction bases unmatched: 2. The CDR3 loop spans 13 amino acids. CDR1 SGHRS and CDR2 YFSETQ come from the germline V gene. Here the CDR3 DNA reads TGCGCCAGCAGCTATACAGGGGGCACTGAAGCTTTCTTT. Protein product: CASSYTGGTEAFF. Variable domain in full (rest from reference TRBV5-1 and TRBJ1-1): KAGVTQTPRYLIKTRGQQVTLSCSPISGHRSVSWYQQTPGQGLQFLFEYFSETQRNKGNFPGRFSGRQFSNSRSEMNVSTLELGDSALYLCASSYTGGTEAFFGQGTRLTVV.

J is TRBJ1-6 and V is TRBV5-4, with unresolved D. Deletions cut 0 bases from V and 4 bases from J, with 5 bases between. Germline CDR1 and CDR2: SGHNT and YYREEE (reference sequence). The CDR3 runs 14 residues. CDR3 DNA: TGTGCCAGCAGCTTGGACAGATATAATTCACCCCTCCACTTT. It codes for CASSLDRYNSPLHF.

V and J are TRBV6-5 and TRBJ2-7; D gene unclear. The germline gives CDR1 MNHEY, CDR2 SVGAGI. Trimming left V 8 bases short and J 0 bases short, with 11 bases between. The CDR3 runs 13 residues. CDR3 DNA: TGTGCCAGCTCAGGCTATAGCTCCTACGAGCAGTACTTC. Its translation: CASSGYSSYEQYF.

Concerning this clone itself: The same CDR3 also results from other DNA sequences found in this sample. This chain uses TRBV5-1 with TRBJ1-5, with 7 bases aligning to TRBD1. The length of the CDR3 is 15 residues. Germline values: CDR1 SGHRS, CDR2 YFSETQ. The ends lost 0 bases at V and 0 bases at J; junction bases unmatched: 0. CDR3 nucleotide sequence: TGCGCCAGCAGCTTGGGGACAGGTAGCAATCAGCCCCAGCATTTT. Protein sequence: CASSLGTGSNQPQHF.

The J gene is TRBJ2-2, the V gene TRBV5-6; maybe TRBD2 (5 bases). Germline V gene data show CDR1 as SGHDT and CDR2 as YYEEEE. This CDR3 contains 13 residues. Trimming stripped 6 bases from V and 7 bases from J, with 13 bases between. The DNA for the CDR3 is TGTGCCAGCACTCCCTCGGGGTACGGGGAGCTGTTTTTT. Its protein product is CASTPSGYGELFF.

This rearrangement joins TRBV19 to TRBJ1-1, with 7 bases that match TRBD1. Looked up from germline, CDR1 is LNHDA and CDR2 is SQIVND (reference sequence). The CDR3 sequence is 14 residues long. V was pared by 3 bases and J by 1 base, with 2 bases of the junction left unmatched. CDR3 bases: TGTGCCAGTAGTATGGGACAGCCGAACACTGAAGCTTTCTTT. It specifies CASSMGQPNTEAFF. The full variable domain, its missing parts supplied by reference TRBV19 and TRBJ1-1, is DGGITQSPKYLFRKEGQNVTLSCEQNLNHDAMYWYRQDPGQGLRLIYYSQIVNDFQKGDIAEGYSVSREKKESFPLTVTSAQKNPTAFYLCASSMGQPNTEAFFGQGTRLTVV.

The genes are TRBV14 and TRBJ2-2, with D unclear. The ends were cut back, 3 bases at V and 3 bases at J, with 11 bases in the middle. CDR1 is SGHDN and CDR2 is FVKESK in the germline V gene. The length of the CDR3 is 15 residues. The CDR3 bases are TGTGCCAGCAGCCATCCCAACAGCTACACCGGGGAGCTGTTTTTT. Its translation: CASSHPNSYTGELFF.

This chain links TRBV6-2 or TRBV6-3 with TRBJ1-5, with TRBD1 matching 7 bases. The CDR3 extends over 15 amino acids. Germline CDR1 and CDR2: MNHEY and SVGEGT. The J segment lost 2 bases and the V segment lost 1 base, leaving 2 bases of the junction unmatched. CDR3 nucleotide sequence: TGTGCCAGCAGTTACTTCGGGACAGGCAATCAGCCCCAGCATTTT. It translates to CASSYFGTGNQPQHF.

The rearrangement joins TRBV19 to TRBJ1-2, with D perhaps TRBD1 (5 bases). Germline CDR1 and CDR2: LNHDA and SQIVND (reference sequence). Trimming pared 4 bases from V and 2 bases from J, leaving 11 bases between. This CDR3 is built from 14 residues. CDR3 in amino acids: CASSTQGGNYGYTF. The CDR3 region has the DNA TGTGCCAGTAGTACGCAGGGTGGGAACTATGGCTACACCTTC.

The rearrangement uses TRBV7-3 and TRBJ2-7; 12 bases are a match to TRBD2. CDR3 size: 15 residues. Germline V gene lookup returns CDR1 SGHTA and CDR2 FQGTGA. Germline trimming cut 2 bases from V and 1 base from J; bases unmatched to any gene: 0. CDR3 loop: CASSLLAGGSYEQYF. The CDR3 DNA is TGTGCCAGCAGCTTACTAGCGGGGGGGTCCTACGAGCAGTACTTC.

This clone was recorded only once. The chain uses TRBV6-2 or TRBV6-3 and TRBJ1-1, with TRBD1 as a possible D gene (6 bases). V lost 5 bases to trimming and J lost 10 bases, with 23 bases between them. CDR3 length equals 15 residues. CDR1 MNHEY and CDR2 SVGEGT come from the germline V gene. The CDR3 nucleotides are TGTGCCAGCAGTCTACGACAGGCCCATCAAATATCAGCTTTCTTT. Translated: CASSLRQAHQISAFF.

The chain combines TRBV7-9 with TRBJ1-2; 9 nucleotides line up with TRBD1. From germline, CDR1 is SEHNR and CDR2 FQNEAQ (reference sequence). This CDR3 spans 16 amino acids. The V gene end was trimmed by 5 bases and the J gene end by 1 base; junction bases not matched to a gene: 8. The DNA for the CDR3 is TGTGCCAGCAGCCCTAGGGGGACAGGGTTTAACTATGGCTACACCTTC. Translation: CASSPRGTGFNYGYTF.

This clone is a singleton in its sample. The chain links TRBV7-8 to TRBJ1-1, with D perhaps TRBD1 (5 bases). This CDR3 comprises 16 residues. Germline CDR1 SGHVS, CDR2 FQNEAQ. The germline V and J ends were trimmed by 3 bases and 0 bases, with 14 bases remaining between them. In DNA form, the CDR3 reads TGTGCCAGCAGCTTGGGCAACAGGTTCCTGAACACTGAAGCTTTCTTT. As protein: CASSLGNRFLNTEAFF.